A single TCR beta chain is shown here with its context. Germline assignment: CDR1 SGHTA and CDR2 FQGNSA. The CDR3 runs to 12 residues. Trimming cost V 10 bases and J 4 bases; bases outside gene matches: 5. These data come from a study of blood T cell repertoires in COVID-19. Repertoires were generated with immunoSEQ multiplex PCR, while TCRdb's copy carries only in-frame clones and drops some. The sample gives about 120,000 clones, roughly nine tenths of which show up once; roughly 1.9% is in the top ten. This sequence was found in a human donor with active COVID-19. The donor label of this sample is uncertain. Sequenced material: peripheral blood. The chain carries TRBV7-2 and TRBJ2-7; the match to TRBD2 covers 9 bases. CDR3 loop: CATAGGAYEQYF. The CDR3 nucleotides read TGTGCCACCGCGGGGGGGGCGTACGAGCAGTACTTC.